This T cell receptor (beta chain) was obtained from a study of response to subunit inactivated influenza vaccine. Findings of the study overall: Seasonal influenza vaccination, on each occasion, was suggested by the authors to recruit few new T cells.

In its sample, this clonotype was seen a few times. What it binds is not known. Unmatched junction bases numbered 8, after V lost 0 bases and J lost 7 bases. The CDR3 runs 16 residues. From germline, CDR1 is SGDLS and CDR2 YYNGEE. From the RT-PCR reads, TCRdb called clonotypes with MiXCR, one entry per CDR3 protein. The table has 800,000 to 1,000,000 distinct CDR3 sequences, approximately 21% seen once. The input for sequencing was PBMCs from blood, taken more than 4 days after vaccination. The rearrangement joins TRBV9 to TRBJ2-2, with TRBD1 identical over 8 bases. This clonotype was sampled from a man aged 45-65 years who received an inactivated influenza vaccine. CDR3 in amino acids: CASSVATGGYHGELFF. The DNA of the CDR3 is TGTGCCAGCAGCGTAGCCACAGGGGGTTATCACGGGGAGCTGTTTTTT.